This TCR beta chain is drawn from a study of shared clonotypes between healthy human individuals. Naive CD8 cells comprised CD45RO-negative, CCR7-positively selected cells, excluding terminally differentiated effector memory CD45RA+ cells. With V trimmed by 3 bases and J by 1 base, 2 bases remained unmatched. Germline V lookup: CDR1 SEHNR, CDR2 FQNEAQ (reference sequence). This CDR3 has 14 residues. The table came from immunoSEQ multiplex PCR; TCRdb's copy has only in-frame clones and leaves some out. The data show 750,000 to 1,000,000 clones, roughly 92% seen once. The sequence was obtained from a man younger than 45 in good health. The V and J genes are TRBV7-9 and TRBJ2-5; 7 positions agree with TRBD1. Sequencing was carried out using naive CD8+ T cells sorted from blood. CDR3 nucleotides: TGTGCCAGCAGCTTGACAGGGCCCCAAGAGACCCAGTACTTC. It encodes CASSLTGPQETQYF.